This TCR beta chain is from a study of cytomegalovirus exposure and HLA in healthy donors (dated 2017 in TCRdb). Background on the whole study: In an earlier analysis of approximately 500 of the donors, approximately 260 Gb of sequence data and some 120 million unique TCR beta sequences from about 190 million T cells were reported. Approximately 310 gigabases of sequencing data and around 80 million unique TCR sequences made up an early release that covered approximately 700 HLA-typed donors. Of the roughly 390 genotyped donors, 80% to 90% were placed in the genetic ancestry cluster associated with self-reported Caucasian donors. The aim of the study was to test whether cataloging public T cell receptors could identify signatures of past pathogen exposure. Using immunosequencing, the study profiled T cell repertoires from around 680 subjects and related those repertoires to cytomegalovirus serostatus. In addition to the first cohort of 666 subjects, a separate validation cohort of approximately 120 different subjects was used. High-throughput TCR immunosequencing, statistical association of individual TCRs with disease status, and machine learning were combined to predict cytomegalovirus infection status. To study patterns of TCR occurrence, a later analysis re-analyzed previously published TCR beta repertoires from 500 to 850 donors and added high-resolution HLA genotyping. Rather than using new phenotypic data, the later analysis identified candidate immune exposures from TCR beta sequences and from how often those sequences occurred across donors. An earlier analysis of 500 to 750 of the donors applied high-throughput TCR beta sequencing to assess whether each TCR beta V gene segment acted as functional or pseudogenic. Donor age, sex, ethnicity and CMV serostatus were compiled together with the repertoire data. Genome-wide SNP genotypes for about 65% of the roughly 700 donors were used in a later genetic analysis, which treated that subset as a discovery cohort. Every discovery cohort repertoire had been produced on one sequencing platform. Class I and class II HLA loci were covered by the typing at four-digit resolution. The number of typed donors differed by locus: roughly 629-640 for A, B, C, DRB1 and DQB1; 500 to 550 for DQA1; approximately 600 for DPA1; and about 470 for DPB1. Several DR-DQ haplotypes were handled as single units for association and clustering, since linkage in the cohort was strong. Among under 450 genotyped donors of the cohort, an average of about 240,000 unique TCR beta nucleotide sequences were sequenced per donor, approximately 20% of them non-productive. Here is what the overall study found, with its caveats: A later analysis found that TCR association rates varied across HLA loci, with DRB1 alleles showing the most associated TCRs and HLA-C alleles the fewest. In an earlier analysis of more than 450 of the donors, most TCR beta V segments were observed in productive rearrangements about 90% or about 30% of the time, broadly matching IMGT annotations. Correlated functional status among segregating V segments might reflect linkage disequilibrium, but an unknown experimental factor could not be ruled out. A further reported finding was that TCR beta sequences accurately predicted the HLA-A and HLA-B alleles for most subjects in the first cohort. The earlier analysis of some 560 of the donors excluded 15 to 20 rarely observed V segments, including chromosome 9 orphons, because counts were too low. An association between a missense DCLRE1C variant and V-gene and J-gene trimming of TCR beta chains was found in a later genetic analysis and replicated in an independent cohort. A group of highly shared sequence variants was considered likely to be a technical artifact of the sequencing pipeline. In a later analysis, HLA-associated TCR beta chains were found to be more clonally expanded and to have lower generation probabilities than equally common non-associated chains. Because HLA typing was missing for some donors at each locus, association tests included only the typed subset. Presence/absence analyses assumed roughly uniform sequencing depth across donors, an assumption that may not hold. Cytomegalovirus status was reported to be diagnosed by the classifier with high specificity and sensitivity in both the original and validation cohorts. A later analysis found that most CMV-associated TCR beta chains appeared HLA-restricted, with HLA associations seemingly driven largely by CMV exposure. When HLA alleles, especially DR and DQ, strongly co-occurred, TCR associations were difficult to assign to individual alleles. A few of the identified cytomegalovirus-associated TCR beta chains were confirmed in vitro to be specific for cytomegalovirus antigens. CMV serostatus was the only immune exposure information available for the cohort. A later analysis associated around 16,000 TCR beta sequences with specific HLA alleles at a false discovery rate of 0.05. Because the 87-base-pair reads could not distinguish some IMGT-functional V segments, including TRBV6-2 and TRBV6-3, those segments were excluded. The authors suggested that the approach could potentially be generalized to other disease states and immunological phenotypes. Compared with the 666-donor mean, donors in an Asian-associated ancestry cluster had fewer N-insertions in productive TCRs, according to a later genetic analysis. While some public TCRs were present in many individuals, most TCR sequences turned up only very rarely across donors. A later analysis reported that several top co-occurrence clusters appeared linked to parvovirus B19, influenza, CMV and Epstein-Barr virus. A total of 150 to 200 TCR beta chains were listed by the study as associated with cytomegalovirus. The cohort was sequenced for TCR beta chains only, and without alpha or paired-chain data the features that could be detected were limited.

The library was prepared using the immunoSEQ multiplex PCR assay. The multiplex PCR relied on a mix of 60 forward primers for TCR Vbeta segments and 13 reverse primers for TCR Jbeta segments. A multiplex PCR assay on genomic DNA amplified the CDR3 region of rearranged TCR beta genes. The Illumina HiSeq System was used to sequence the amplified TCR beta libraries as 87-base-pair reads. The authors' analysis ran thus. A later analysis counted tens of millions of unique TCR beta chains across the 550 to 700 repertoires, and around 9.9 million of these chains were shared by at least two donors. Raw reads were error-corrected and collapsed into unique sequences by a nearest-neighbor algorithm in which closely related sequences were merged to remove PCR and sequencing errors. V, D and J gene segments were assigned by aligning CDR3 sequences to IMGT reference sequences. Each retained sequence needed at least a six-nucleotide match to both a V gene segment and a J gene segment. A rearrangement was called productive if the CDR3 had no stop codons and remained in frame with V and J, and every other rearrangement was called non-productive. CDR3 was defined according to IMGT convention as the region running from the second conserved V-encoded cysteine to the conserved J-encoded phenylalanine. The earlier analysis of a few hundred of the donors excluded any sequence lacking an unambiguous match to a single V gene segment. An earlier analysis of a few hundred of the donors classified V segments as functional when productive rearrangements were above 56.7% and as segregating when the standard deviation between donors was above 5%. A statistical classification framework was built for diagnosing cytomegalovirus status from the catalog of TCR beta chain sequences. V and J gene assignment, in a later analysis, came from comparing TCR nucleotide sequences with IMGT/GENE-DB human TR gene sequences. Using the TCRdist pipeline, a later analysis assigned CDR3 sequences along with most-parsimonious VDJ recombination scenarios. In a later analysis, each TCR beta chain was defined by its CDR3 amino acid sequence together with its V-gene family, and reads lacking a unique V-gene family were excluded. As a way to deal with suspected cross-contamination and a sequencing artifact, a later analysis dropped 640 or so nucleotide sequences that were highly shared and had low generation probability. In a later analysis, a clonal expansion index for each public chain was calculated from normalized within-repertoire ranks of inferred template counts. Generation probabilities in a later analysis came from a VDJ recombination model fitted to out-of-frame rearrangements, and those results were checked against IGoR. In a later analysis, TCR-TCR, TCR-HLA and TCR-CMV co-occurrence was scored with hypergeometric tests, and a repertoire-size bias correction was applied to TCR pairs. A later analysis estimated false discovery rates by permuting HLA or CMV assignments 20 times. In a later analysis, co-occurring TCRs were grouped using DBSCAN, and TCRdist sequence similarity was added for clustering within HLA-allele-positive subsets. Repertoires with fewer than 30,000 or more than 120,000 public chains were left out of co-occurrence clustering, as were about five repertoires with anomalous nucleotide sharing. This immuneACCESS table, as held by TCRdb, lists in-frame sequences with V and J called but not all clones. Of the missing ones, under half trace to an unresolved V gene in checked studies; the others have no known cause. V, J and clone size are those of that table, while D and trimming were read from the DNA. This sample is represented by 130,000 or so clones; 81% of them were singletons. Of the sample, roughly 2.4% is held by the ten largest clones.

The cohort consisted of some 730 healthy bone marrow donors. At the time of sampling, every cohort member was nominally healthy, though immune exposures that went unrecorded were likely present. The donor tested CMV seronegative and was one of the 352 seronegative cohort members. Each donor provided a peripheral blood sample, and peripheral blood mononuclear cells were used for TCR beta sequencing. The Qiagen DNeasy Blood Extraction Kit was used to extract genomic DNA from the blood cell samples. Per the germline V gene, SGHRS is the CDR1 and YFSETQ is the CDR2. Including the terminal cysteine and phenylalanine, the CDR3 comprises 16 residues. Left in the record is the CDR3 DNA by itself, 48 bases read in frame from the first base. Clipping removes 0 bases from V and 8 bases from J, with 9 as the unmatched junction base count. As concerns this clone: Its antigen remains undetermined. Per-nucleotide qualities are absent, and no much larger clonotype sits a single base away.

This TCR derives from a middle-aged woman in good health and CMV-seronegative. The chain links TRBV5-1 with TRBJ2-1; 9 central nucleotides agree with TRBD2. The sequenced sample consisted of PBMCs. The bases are TGCGCCAGCAGCTTGGCTAGCGGGATTTTGTCTTATGAGCAGTTCTTC. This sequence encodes CASSLASGILSYEQFF.